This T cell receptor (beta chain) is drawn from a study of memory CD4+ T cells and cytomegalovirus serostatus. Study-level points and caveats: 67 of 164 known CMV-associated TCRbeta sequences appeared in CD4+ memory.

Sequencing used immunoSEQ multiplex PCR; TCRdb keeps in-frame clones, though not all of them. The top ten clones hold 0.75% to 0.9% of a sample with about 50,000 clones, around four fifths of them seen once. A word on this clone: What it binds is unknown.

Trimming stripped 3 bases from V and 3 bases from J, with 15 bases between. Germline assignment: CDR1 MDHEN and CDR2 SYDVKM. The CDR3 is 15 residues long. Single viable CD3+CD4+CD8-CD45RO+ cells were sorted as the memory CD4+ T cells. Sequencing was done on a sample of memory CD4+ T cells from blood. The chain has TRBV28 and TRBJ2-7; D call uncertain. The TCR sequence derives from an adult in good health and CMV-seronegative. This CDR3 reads CASSFETLRLYEQYF. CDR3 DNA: TGTGCCAGCAGTTTCGAGACTCTACGCCTCTACGAGCAGTACTTC.